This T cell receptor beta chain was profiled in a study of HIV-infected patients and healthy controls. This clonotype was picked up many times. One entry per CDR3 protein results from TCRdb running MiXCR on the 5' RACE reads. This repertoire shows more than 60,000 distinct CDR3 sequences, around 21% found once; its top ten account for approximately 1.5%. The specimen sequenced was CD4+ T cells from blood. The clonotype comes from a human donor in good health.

The CDR3: CASSQGYSSYEQYF. DNA of the CDR3: TGTGCCAGCAGCCAAGGTTACAGCTCCTACGAGCAGTACTTC. The rearrangement joins TRBV3-1 to TRBJ2-7, with D unresolved. Per germline, CDR1 LGHDT and CDR2 YNNKEL (reference sequence). This CDR3 is built from 14 residues. V was cut by 1 base and J by 0 bases, with 7 bases left in between.